This T cell receptor (beta chain) was documented in a study of control samples from healthy donors and cancer patients. The CDR3 sequence is 13 residues long. CDR1 SQVTM and CDR2 ANQGSEA come from the germline V gene. J lost 8 bases, V lost 7 bases, and 12 bases had no gene match. TCRdb's copy holds only in-frame clones and misses some; the assay was immunoSEQ multiplex PCR. The sample records around 70,000 clones, over 90% being singletons. The specimen sequenced was blood. This clonotype originated in a woman in her 30s in good health. This chain joins TRBV29-1 and TRBJ2-3, with 7 bases lining up with TRBD1. In DNA, the CDR3 is TGCAGCGCTATGACAGGGCCACCTGCTACGCAGTATTTT. Its protein product is CSAMTGPPATQYF.